The text below deals with one T cell receptor (beta chain). The study sampled blood at baseline, cycle 4 day 1, and cycle 7 day 1. The data were produced by immunoSEQ multiplex PCR, yet TCRdb's version contains in-frame clones alone and is incomplete. This table has tens of thousands of clones, roughly 84% appearing once. These data belong to a study of OX40 agonist ivuxolimab in advanced cancers. Across the whole study: Ivuxolimab doses were 0.01, 0.1, 0.3, 1.5, 3 or 10 mg/kg every 2 weeks. Patients were 65% to 85% male with ages about 23 to 79, mean 60.

The sequence came from an adult with an advanced solid tumor such as melanoma, head and neck, liver or kidney cancer. The sequencing here drew on CD4+ or CD8+ T cells sorted from blood, taken in a trial of the OX40 agonist ivuxolimab.

The CDR3 bases are TGTGCCAGCAGCCCAAGCGGGAGTGGCTTCAATGAGCAGTTCTTC. Translating it yields CASSPSGSGFNEQFF. This chain connects TRBV7-9 to TRBJ2-1; TRBD2 agrees at 8 bases. In germline, CDR1 is SEHNR, CDR2 FQNEAQ (reference sequence). V dropped 5 bases and J dropped 6; count of bases not matched to a gene: 9. This CDR3 is 15 amino acids long.